This passage covers 2 T cell receptor beta chains from one sample sequenced in a study of T cells in Graves' hyperthyroidism and ophthalmopathy (dated by TCRdb to the late 2010s). Libraries were made using multiplex PCR. The reads were generated on an Illumina HiSeq 2000. The TCR beta CDR3 regions were amplified from the RNA transcripts. A first-round RT-PCR of the TCR CDR3 used the HTBI primer set with the Qiagen OneStep RT-PCR kit. TCRdb reprocessing: public reads trimmed at Q25 with fastp, clones called with MiXCR, in-frame beta chains kept. Rows merge per CDR3 protein into single entries with the most common DNA and genes. The sample data list about 760,000 distinct CDR3 sequences, and about a third of these were observed just once. Of the sample, 30% to 40% is held by the ten largest clones. Material: blood. The receptors derive from a middle-aged woman with Graves' hyperthyroidism.

Comments on this clonotype: This could be a read error, since a much larger clone is one nucleotide away. The conserved phenylalanine or tryptophan is not found at the CDR3 terminus, so this likely reflects a read error. The chain uses TRBV7-3 and TRBJ1-6; no definite D call. The CDR3 is 15 amino acids. Trimming removed 4 bases from V and 3 bases from J, with 10 bases in between. Germline V gives CDR1 SGHTA, CDR2 FQGTGA. CDR3 region: CASSWRQRYNSPLHL. The CDR3 DNA follows: TGTGCCAGCAGCTGGCGACAACGCTATAATTCACCCCTCCACCTT.

This chain joins TRBV10-3 and TRBJ2-5; 7 bases line up with TRBD1. The CDR3 runs 14 residues. Germline CDR1 is ENHRY and CDR2 is SYGVKD. V lost 10 bases to trimming and J lost 6 bases; unmatched junction nucleotides: 14. CDR3 bases: TGTGCCACCAAACAAACCGACAGGGAACAGACCCAGTACTTC. Its translation: CATKQTDREQTQYF.